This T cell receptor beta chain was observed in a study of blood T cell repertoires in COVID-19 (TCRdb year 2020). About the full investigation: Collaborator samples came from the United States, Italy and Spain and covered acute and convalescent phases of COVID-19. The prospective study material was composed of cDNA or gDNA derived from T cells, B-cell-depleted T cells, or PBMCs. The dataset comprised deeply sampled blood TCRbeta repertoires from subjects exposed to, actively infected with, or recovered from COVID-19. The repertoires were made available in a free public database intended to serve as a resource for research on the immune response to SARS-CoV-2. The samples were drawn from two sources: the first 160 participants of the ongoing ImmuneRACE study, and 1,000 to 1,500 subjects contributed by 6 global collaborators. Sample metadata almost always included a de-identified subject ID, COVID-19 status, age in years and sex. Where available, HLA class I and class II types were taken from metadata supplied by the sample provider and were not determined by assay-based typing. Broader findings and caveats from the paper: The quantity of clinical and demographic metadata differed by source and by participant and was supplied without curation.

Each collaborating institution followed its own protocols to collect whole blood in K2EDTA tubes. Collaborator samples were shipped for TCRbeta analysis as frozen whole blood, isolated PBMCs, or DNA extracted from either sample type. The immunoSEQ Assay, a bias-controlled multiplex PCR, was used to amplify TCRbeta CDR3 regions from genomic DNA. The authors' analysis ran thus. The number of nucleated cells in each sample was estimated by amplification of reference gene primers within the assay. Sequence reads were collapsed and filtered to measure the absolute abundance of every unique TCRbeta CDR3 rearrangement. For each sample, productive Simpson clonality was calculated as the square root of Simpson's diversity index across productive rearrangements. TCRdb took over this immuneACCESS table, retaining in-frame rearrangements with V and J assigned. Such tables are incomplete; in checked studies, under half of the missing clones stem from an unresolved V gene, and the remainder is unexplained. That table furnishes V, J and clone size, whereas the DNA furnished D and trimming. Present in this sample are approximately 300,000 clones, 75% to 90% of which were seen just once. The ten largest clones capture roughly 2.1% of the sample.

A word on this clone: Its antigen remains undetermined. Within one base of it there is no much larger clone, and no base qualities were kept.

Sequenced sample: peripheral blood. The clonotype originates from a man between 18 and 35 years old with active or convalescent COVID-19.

The nucleotides are TGTGCCAGCAGCGCACGAGCGGGGGGCGGCACTGAAGCTTTCTTT. It codes for CASSARAGGGTEAFF. Recombination connected TRBV21-1 to TRBJ1-1. TRBV21-1 is tagged as a pseudogene. Taken from cysteine to phenylalanine, the CDR3 has 15 residues. Solely the CDR3 DNA is kept, with 45 bases framed from the first base.